The sequence of this TCR beta chain was determined in a study of cytomegalovirus exposure and HLA in healthy donors. The overall study: Drawn from HLA-typed donors, 65 million to 100 million unique TCRs were held in an early data release.

V was pared by 1 base and J by 4 bases, with 8 bases of the junction left unmatched. The CDR3 runs 17 residues. Looked up from germline, CDR1 is MGHRA and CDR2 is YSYEKL. The study ran its PCR with 60 Vbeta and 13 Jbeta primers. Clones were read by immunoSEQ multiplex PCR, and TCRdb kept only the in-frame ones, dropping some. The data show 110,000 or so clones, about 76% seen once. This TCR derives from a man between 35 and 55 years old in good health and CMV-seronegative. The J gene is TRBJ2-5, the V gene TRBV4-1, with 11 bases lining up with TRBD2. Material for sequencing was PBMCs. The CDR3 DNA is TGCGCCAGCAGCCAAGCCCGACTAGCGGGGTTAGGAGAGACCCAGTACTTC. It codes for CASSQARLAGLGETQYF.